Listed here are 12 T cell receptor beta chains from one sample, sequenced in a study of OX40 agonist ivuxolimab in advanced cancers. Clones were read by immunoSEQ multiplex PCR, and TCRdb kept only the in-frame ones, dropping some. The sample has approximately 90,000 clones; roughly 85% are singletons. The material was CD4+ or CD8+ T cells sorted from blood, obtained in a trial of the OX40 agonist ivuxolimab. The source of these receptors is an adult with an advanced solid tumor such as melanoma, head and neck, liver or kidney cancer.

This clone was recorded once. The chain is built from TRBV7-9 and TRBJ1-6; TRBD1 aligns across 8 bases. CDR1 is SEHNR and CDR2 is FQNEAQ in the germline V gene (reference sequence). V was pared by 4 bases and J by 4 bases, with 0 bases of the junction left unmatched. CDR3 length: 14 amino acids. The CDR3 loop is CASSYRGYNSPLHF. DNA for the CDR3: TGTGCCAGCAGCTACAGGGGGTATAATTCACCCCTCCACTTT.

This clone occurred once. The chain links TRBV28 to TRBJ1-1, with a tentative D call TRBD1 (6 bases). V was cut by 5 bases and J by 3 bases, with 19 bases left in between. The CDR3 has 16 residues. Looked up from germline, CDR1 is MDHEN and CDR2 is SYDVKM. DNA of the CDR3: TGTGCCAGCAGTCTCCGTGGGGGGCGGGCGGACACTGAAGCTTTCTTT. Residues: CASSLRGGRADTEAFF.

The rearrangement joins TRBV28 to TRBJ1-4; no firm D call. The CDR3 totals 13 residues. V was clipped by 8 bases and J by 5 bases, with 12 bases between them. Per the germline V gene, CDR1 is MDHEN and CDR2 is SYDVKM. The CDR3 nucleotides read TGTGCCAGCGCTTCTGAGCTCAATGAAAAACTGTTTTTT. Residues: CASASELNEKLFF.

The CDR3 loop is CASSLPGGLSGNTIYF. The CDR3 region has the DNA TGTGCCAGCAGCTTACCCGGCGGGTTATCTGGAAACACCATATATTTT. The rearrangement joins TRBV7-2 to TRBJ1-3, with D hard to call. This CDR3 spans 16 amino acids. Looked up from germline, CDR1 is SGHTA and CDR2 is FQGNSA. Deletions cut 2 bases from V and 1 base from J, with 12 bases between.

This sequence joins TRBV4-2 and TRBJ2-3, with D tentatively TRBD2 (5 bases). CDR1 and CDR2 (germline): LGHNA, YNFKEQ. The germline V and J ends were trimmed by 0 bases and 1 base, with 11 bases remaining between them. There are 16 residues in the CDR3. Here the CDR3 reads CASSQDQGSGTDTQYF. The CDR3 bases are TGTGCCAGCAGCCAAGATCAAGGTAGCGGCACAGATACGCAGTATTTT.

The chain recombines TRBV6-5 with TRBJ2-7; D not certain. Trimming shortened V by 2 bases and J by 4 bases, and 6 bases separated the two germline ends. There are 12 residues in the CDR3. Germline V gene lookup returns CDR1 MNHEY and CDR2 SVGAGI. The CDR3 is CASSYNWYEQYF. Here the CDR3 DNA reads TGTGCCAGCAGTTACAACTGGTACGAGCAGTACTTC.

The J gene is TRBJ2-1, the V gene TRBV19; 10 bases map to TRBD2. Germline trimming cut 1 base from V and 6 bases from J; bases unmatched to any gene: 9. The germline gives CDR1 LNHDA, CDR2 SQIVND (reference sequence). The CDR3 extends over 17 amino acids. Here the CDR3 DNA reads TGTGCCAGTAGTATAGGGGGACTAGCGTCGGGACTCAATGAGCAGTTCTTC. Amino acids: CASSIGGLASGLNEQFF.

The rearrangement links TRBV5-1 to TRBJ2-7; D perhaps matches TRBD1 (6 bases). From germline, CDR1 is SGHRS and CDR2 YFSETQ. Trimming took 3 bases from V and 1 from J, leaving 14 bases between them. This CDR3 has 15 amino acids. The CDR3 region is CASSSGDARSYEQYF. The DNA for the CDR3 is TGCGCCAGCAGCTCAGGGGACGCCCGATCCTACGAGCAGTACTTC.

The chain combines TRBV28 with TRBJ1-5, with TRBD1 as a possible D gene (6 bases). This CDR3 contains 17 residues. Per germline, CDR1 MDHEN and CDR2 SYDVKM. V shed 3 bases and J shed 3 bases, with 18 bases lying between them. CDR3 sequence reads: CASSFRGGTNFNQPQHF. CDR3 sequence (DNA): TGTGCCAGCAGTTTCCGAGGGGGGACAAATTTCAATCAGCCCCAGCATTTT.

The gene calls are TRBV5-4 and TRBJ2-6; 9 bases map to TRBD1. Germline V gene sequence: CDR1 SGHNT, CDR2 YYREEE (reference sequence). J lost 0 bases, V lost 3 bases, and 7 bases had no gene match. The CDR3 is made up of 18 amino acids. CDR3 protein: CASSSRTGESSGANVLTF. The CDR3 bases are TGTGCCAGCAGCTCCCGGACAGGGGAGAGCTCTGGGGCCAACGTCCTGACTTTC.

The chain has TRBV5-4 and TRBJ2-7; D not resolved. This CDR3 spans 11 amino acids. The germline gives CDR1 SGHNT, CDR2 YYREEE (reference sequence). V was cut by 1 base and J by 6 bases, with 5 bases left in between. The DNA of the CDR3 is TGTGCCAGCAGCTTGAACCGCGAGCAGTACTTC. Its protein is CASSLNREQYF.

This rearrangement joins TRBV5-4 to TRBJ1-2; the D is unclear. V was pared by 3 bases and J by 7 bases, with 16 bases between. CDR1 is SGHNT, CDR2 YYREEE, per germline (reference sequence). This CDR3 spans 14 amino acids. The CDR3 loop is CASSSPTGRGGYTF. The CDR3 DNA reads as TGTGCCAGCAGCTCTCCCACGGGAAGAGGTGGCTACACCTTC. Using reference TRBV5-4 and TRBJ1-2 for the parts outside the CDR3, the full variable domain is ETGVTQSPTHLIKTRGQQVTLRCSSQSGHNTVSWYQQALGQGPQFIFQYYREEENGRGNFPPRFSGLQFPNYSSELNVNALELDDSALYLCASSSPTGRGGYTFGSGTRLTVV.